This paragraph reports one T cell receptor beta chain. The antigen is undetermined. Sequencing was performed with immunoSEQ multiplex PCR; in TCRdb, only in-frame clones are kept and a portion is missing. Of more than 55,000 clones listed, approximately 80% are singletons. The CDR3 covers 14 residues. From germline, CDR1 is SGHTS and CDR2 YDEGEE. The V and J ends lost 3 bases and 6 bases respectively, with 15 bases between them. These data come from a study of OX40 agonist ivuxolimab in advanced cancers. Study information: Patients receiving dose escalation had hepatocellular carcinoma, melanoma, renal cell or head and neck cancer. At roughly 80% male, the cohort had a mean age of around 56 years, ranging from about 23 to 80.

Findings and limits, study-wide: Researchers did not determine the expanded peripheral T cells' antigen specificity.

The source of this sequence is an adult with an advanced solid tumor such as melanoma, head and neck, liver or kidney cancer. The sample consisted of CD4+ or CD8+ T cells sorted from blood, taken in a trial of the OX40 agonist ivuxolimab. The chain has TRBV5-8 and TRBJ1-2, with a possible D match to TRBD1 (5 bases). CDR3 loop: CASSSLQGRNGYTF. CDR3 nucleotide sequence: TGTGCCAGCAGCTCTTTGCAGGGAAGGAATGGCTACACCTTC.